This T cell receptor (beta chain) comes out of a study of cytomegalovirus exposure and HLA in healthy donors. Whole-study context: Previous work identified roughly 120 million unique TCR beta sequences from 150 million to 200 million T cells.

Trimming took 0 bases from V and 6 from J; bases not matched to a gene: 11. Germline-derived CDR1 and CDR2 are SGDLS and YYNGEE. This CDR3 contains 17 residues. Vbeta (60) and Jbeta (13) primers were used in the PCR. Sequenced by immunoSEQ multiplex PCR; TCRdb stores in-frame clones only, minus some. The data show 150,000 or so clones, less than 90% seen once. This TCR derives from a woman aged 45-59 years in good health and CMV-seropositive. The genes are TRBV9 and TRBJ2-1, with 8 bases fitting TRBD2. Sequencing was performed on PBMCs. The CDR3 loop is CASSVGGSGTAGNEQFF. CDR3 coding DNA: TGTGCCAGCAGCGTAGGAGGTAGCGGGACCGCCGGCAATGAGCAGTTCTTC.